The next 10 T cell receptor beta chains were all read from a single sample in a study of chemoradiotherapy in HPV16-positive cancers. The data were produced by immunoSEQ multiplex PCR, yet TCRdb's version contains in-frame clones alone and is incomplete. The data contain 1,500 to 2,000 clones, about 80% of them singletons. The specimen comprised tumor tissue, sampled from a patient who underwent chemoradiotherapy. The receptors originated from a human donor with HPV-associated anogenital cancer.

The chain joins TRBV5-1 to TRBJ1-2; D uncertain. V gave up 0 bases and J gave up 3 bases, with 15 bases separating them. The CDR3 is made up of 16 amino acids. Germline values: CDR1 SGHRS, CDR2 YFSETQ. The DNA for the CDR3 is TGCGCCAGCAGCTTGGGGCGGACCCGGCGGGACTATGGCTACACCTTC. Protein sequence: CASSLGRTRRDYGYTF.

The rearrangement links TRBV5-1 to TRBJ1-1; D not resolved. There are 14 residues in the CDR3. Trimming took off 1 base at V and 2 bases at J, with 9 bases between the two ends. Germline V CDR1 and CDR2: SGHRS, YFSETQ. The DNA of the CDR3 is TGCGCCAGCAGCTTGATCGGGGTAAACACTGAAGCTTTCTTT. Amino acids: CASSLIGVNTEAFF. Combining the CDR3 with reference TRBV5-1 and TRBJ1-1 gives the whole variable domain KAGVTQTPRYLIKTRGQQVTLSCSPISGHRSVSWYQQTPGQGLQFLFEYFSETQRNKGNFPGRFSGRQFSNSRSEMNVSTLELGDSALYLCASSLIGVNTEAFFGQGTRLTVV.

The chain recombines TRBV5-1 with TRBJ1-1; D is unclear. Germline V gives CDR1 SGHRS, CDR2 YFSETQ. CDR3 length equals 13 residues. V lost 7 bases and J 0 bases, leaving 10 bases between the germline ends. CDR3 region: CASQPNMNTEAFF. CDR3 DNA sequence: TGCGCCAGCCAGCCAAATATGAACACTGAAGCTTTCTTT.

The CDR3 DNA follows: TGCGCCAGCAGTAGGTCGCAGTATTTT. Translating gives CASSRSQYF. V gene TRBV23-1 combines with J gene TRBJ2-3; D gene unclear. TRBV23-1 counts as an open reading frame of uncertain function. V dropped 5 bases and J dropped 10 bases, with 4 bases sitting between them. CDR3 length: 9 amino acids.

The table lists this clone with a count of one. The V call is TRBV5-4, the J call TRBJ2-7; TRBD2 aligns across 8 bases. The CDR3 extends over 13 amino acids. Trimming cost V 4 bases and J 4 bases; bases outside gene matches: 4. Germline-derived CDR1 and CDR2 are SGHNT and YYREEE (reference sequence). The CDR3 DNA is TGTGCCAGCAGCCGGACTAGCCAATACGAGCAGTACTTC. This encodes CASSRTSQYEQYF.

CDR3 protein: CASSRWAGFAEKLFF. CDR3 coding DNA: TGTGCCAGCAGCCGCTGGGCAGGGTTCGCTGAAAAACTGTTTTTT. The V gene is TRBV6-6, the J gene TRBJ1-4; D is perhaps TRBD1 (5 bases). CDR1 is MNHNY, CDR2 SVGAGI, per germline (reference sequence). The CDR3 consists of 15 residues. Trimming pared 6 bases from V and 7 bases from J, leaving 18 bases between.

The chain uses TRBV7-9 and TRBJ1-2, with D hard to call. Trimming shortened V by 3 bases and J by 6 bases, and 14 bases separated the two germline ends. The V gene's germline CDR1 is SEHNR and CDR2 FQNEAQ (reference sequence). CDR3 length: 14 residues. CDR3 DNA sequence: TGTGCCAGCAGCTTGGGTGGAATTTTAAATGGCTACACCTTC. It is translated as CASSLGGILNGYTF.

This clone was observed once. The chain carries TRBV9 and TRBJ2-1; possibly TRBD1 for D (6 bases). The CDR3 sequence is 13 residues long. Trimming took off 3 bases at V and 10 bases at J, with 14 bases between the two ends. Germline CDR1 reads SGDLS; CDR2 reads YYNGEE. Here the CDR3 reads CASSAIQGREQFF. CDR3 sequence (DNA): TGTGCCAGCAGCGCAATACAGGGTCGCGAGCAGTTCTTC.

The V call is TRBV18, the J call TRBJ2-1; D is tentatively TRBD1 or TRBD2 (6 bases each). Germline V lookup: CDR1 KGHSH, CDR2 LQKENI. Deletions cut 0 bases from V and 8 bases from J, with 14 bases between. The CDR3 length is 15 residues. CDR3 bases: TGTGCCAGCTCACCACCGTGGGGGGCGGACTATGAGCAGTTCTTC. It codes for CASSPPWGADYEQFF.

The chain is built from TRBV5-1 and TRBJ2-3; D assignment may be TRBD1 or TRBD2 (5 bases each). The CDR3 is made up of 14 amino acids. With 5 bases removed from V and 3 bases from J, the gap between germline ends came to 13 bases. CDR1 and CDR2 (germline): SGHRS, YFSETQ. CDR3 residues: CASRPGTLTDTQYF. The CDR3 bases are TGCGCCAGCAGGCCCGGGACCTTAACAGATACGCAGTATTTT.